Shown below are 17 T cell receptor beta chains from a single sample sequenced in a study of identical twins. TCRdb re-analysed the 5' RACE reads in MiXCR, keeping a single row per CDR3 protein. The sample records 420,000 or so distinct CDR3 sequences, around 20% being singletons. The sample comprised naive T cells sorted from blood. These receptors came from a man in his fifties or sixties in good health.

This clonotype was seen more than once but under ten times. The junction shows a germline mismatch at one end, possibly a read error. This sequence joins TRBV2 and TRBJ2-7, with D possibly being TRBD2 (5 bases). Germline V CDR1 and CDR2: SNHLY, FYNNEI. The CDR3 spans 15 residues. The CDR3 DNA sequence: TGTGCCAGCAGTGAAGGGGCCCGGGGATCCTTCGAGCAGTACTTC. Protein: CASSEGARGSFEQYF.

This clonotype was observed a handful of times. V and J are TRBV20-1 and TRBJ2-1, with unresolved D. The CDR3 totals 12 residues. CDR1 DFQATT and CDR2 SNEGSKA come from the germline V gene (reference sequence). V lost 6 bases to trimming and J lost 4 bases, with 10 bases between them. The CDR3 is CSARGPYNEQFF. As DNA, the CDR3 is TGCAGTGCCCGTGGCCCATACAATGAGCAGTTCTTC.

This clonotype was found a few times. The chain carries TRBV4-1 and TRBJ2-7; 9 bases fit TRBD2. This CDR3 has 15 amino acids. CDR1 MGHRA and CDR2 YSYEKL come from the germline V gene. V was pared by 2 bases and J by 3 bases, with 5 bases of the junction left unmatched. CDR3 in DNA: TGCGCCAGCAGCCAAAATAGCGGGAGAGGCTACGAGCAGTACTTC. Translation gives CASSQNSGRGYEQYF.

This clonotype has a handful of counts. The CDR3 is CAISESSPGPGEQYF. The CDR3 nucleotides are TGTGCCATCAGTGAGTCCTCCCCGGGCCCGGGGGAGCAGTACTTC. V gene TRBV10-3 combines with J gene TRBJ2-7, with D perhaps matching TRBD2 (5 bases). V lost 0 bases, J lost 7 bases, and 16 bases lay in between. There are 15 residues in the CDR3. Germline V gene data show CDR1 as ENHRY and CDR2 as SYGVKD.

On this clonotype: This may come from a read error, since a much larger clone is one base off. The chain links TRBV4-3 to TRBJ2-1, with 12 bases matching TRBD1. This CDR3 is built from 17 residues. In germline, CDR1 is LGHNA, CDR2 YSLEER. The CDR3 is CASSHRGTGGDYNGQFF. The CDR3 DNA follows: TGCGCCAGCAGCCACAGGGGGACAGGGGGCGACTACAATGGGCAGTTCTTC.

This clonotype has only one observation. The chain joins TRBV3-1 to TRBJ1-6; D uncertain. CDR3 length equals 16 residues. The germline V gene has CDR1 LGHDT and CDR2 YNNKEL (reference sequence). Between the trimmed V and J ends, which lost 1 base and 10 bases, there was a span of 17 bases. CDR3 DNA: TGTGCCAGCAGCCAAGGAATCCTTGGCGGACGATCACCCCTCCACTTT. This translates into CASSQGILGGRSPLHF. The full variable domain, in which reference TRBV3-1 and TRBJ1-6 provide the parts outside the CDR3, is DTAVSQTPKYLVTQMGNDKSIKCEQNLGHDTMYWYKQDSKKFLKIMFSYNNKELIINETVPNRFSPKSPDKAHLNLHINSLELGDSAVYFCASSQGILGGRSPLHFGNGTRLTVT.

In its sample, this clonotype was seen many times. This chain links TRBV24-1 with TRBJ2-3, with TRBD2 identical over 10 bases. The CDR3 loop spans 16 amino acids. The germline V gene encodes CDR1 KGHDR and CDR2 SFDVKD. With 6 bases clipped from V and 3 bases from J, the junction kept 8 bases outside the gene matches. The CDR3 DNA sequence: TGTGCCACCAGTCCGATGGCTAGCGGGAGAACAGATACGCAGTATTTT. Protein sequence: CATSPMASGRTDTQYF.

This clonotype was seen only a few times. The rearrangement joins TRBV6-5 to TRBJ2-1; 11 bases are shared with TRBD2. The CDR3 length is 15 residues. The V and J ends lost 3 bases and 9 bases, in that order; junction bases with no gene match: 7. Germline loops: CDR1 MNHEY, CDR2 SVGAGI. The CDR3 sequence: CASSYLAGGLGEQFF. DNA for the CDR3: TGTGCCAGCAGTTATCTAGCGGGGGGCCTTGGTGAGCAGTTCTTC.

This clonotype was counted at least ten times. DNA for the CDR3: TGTGCCGTGACATTTAGCGGGATGGACACCGGGGAGCTGTTTTTT. Its protein product is CAVTFSGMDTGELFF. The chain is built from TRBV15 and TRBJ2-2; 8 nucleotides match TRBD2. V trimming: 11 bases; J trimming: 3 bases; junction bases outside the gene matches: 11. This CDR3 has 15 amino acids. The V gene's germline CDR1 is LNHNV and CDR2 YYDKDF (reference sequence).

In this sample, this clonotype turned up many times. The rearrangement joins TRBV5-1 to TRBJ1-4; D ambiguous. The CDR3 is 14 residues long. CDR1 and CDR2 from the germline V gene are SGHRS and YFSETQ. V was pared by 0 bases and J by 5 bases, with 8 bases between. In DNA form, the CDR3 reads TGCGCCAGCAGCTTGGACAGAGGGAATGAAAAACTGTTTTTT. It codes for CASSLDRGNEKLFF.

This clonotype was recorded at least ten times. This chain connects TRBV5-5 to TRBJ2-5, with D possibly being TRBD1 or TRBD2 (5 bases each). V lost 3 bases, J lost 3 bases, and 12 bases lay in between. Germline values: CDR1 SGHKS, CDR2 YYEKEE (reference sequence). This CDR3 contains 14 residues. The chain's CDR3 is CASSSGTEEETQYF. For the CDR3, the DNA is TGTGCCAGCAGCTCCGGGACGGAAGAAGAGACCCAGTACTTC.

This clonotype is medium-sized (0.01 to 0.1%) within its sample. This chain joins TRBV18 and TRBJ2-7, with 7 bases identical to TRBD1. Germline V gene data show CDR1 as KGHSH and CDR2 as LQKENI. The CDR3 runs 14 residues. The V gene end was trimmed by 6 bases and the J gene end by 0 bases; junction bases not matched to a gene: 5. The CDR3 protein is CASSTGVGSYEQYF. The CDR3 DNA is TGTGCCAGCTCCACAGGGGTAGGCTCCTACGAGCAGTACTTC.

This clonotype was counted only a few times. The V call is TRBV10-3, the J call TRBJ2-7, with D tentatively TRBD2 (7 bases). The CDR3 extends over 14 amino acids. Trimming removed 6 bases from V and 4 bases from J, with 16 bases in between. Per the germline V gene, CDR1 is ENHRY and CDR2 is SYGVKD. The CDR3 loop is CAIREGGQGYEQYF. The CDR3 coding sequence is TGTGCCATCAGGGAGGGGGGGCAGGGTTACGAGCAGTACTTC.

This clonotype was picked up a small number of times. The CDR3 loop reads CSAGTGSSPLHF. CDR3 DNA sequence: TGCAGCGCCGGGACAGGGTCTTCACCCCTCCACTTT. The chain carries TRBV20-1 and TRBJ1-6; TRBD1 matches 9 bases. The CDR3 extends over 12 amino acids. Germline V gene lookup returns CDR1 DFQATT and CDR2 SNEGSKA (reference sequence).

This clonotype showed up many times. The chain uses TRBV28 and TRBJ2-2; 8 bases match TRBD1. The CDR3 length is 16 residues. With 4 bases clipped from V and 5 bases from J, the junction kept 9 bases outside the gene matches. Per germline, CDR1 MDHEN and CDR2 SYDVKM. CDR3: CASSYRGNLRTGELFF. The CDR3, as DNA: TGTGCCAGCAGTTACAGGGGGAATTTGAGAACCGGGGAGCTGTTTTTT.

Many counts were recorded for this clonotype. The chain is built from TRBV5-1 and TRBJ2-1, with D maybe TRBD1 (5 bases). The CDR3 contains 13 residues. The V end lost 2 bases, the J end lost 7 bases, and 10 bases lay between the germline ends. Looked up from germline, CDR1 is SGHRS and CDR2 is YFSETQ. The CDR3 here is CASSFTGANEQFF. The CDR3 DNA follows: TGCGCCAGCAGCTTCACAGGAGCGAATGAGCAGTTCTTC.

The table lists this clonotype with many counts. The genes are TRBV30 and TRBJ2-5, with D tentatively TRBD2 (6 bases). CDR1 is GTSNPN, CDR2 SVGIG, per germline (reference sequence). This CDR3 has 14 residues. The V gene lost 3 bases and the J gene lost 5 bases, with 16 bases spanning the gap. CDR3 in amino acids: CAWSSPGGGETQYF. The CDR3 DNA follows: TGTGCCTGGAGCTCCCCCGGTGGGGGGGAGACCCAGTACTTC.